This T cell receptor beta chain appears in the sequencing data of a study of blood T cell repertoires in COVID-19. Study background: Researchers got acute and convalescent COVID-19 samples from the United States, Italy and Spain. T cells, B-cell-depleted T cells, or PBMCs provided the cDNA or gDNA that served as material.

This CDR3 region has 18 residues. Trimming took off 6 bases at V and 5 bases at J, with 27 bases between the two ends. The V gene's germline CDR1 is SGHRS and CDR2 YFSETQ. Source study methods: Using reference gene primer amplification, nucleated cell counts were estimated. Method: immunoSEQ multiplex PCR; TCRdb's copy keeps in-frame clones and lacks some. V and J calls and clone size are given by that table; D and trimming were obtained from the DNA. The sample consists of tens of thousands of clones, around 88% of them appearing once. Sequencing used peripheral blood. This TCR derives from an older woman with acute or convalescent COVID-19. J is TRBJ2-4 and V is TRBV5-1, with D possibly being TRBD1 (7 bases). CDR3 DNA: TGCGCCAGCACCCCTTGGGGGTCGGAGGGGGCTTCGGAAAACATTCAGTACTTC. Protein: CASTPWGSEGASENIQYF.